Sequencing of this T cell receptor beta chain was carried out in a study of T cell repertoires in cytomegalovirus infection. TCRdb ran MiXCR on the reads and lists one entry per CDR3 protein. The sample consists of roughly 81,000 distinct CDR3 sequences, roughly 3.6% of them appearing once. This clonotype was counted at least ten times. From germline, CDR1 is MNHEY and CDR2 SMNVEV (reference sequence). Trimming stripped 3 bases from V and 2 bases from J, with 7 bases between. The CDR3 is 13 amino acids. Input material: PBMCs. The sequence derives from a human donor in good health (CMV status not recorded). Some clones in this sample may be carry-over from other donors' samples. The chain couples TRBV27 to TRBJ1-2; TRBD1 is a possible D gene (5 bases). This CDR3 is CASSLTANYGYTF. DNA for the CDR3: TGTGCCAGCAGTTTGACAGCCAACTATGGCTACACCTTC.